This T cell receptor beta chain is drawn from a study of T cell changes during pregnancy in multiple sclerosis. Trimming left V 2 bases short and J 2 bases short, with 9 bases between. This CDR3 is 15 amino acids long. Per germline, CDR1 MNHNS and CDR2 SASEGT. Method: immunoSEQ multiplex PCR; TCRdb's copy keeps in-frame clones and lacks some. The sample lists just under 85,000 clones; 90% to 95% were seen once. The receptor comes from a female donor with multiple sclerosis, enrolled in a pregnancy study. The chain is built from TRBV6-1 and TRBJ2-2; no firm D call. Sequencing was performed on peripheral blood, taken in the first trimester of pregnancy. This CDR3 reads CASSESGYNTGELFF. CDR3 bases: TGTGCCAGCAGTGAATCCGGGTATAACACCGGGGAGCTGTTTTTT.